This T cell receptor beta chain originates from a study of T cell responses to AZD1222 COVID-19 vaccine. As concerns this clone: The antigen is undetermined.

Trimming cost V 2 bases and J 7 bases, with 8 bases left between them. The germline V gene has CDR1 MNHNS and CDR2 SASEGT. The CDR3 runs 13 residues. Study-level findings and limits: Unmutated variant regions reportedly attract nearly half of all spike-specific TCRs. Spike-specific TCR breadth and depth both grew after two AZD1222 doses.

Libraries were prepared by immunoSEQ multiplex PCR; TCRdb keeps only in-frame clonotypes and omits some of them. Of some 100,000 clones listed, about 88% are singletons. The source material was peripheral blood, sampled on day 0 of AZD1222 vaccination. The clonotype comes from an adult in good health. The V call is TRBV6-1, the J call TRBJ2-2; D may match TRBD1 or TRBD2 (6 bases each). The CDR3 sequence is CASSERGVGELFF. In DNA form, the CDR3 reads TGTGCCAGCAGTGAAAGGGGGGTCGGGGAGCTGTTTTTT.